This TCR beta chain was retrieved from a study of OX40 agonist ivuxolimab in advanced cancers. Measured with immunoSEQ multiplex PCR; TCRdb has only the in-frame clones, and not every one. There are 70,000 to 80,000 clones in the sample; about 81% occur only once, and about 5% lies in the top ten. There are 11 residues in the CDR3. CDR1 is LNHDA, CDR2 SQIVND, per germline (reference sequence). The V gene lost 8 bases and the J gene lost 6 bases, with 10 bases spanning the gap. The sequences come from CD4+ or CD8+ T cells sorted from blood, collected in a trial of the OX40 agonist ivuxolimab. This chain links TRBV19 with TRBJ1-1; D ambiguous. The clonotype comes from an adult with an advanced solid tumor such as melanoma, head and neck, liver or kidney cancer. CDR3 in DNA: TGTGCCAGTGTGAGGAGGGCTGAAGCTTTCTTT. As protein: CASVRRAEAFF.